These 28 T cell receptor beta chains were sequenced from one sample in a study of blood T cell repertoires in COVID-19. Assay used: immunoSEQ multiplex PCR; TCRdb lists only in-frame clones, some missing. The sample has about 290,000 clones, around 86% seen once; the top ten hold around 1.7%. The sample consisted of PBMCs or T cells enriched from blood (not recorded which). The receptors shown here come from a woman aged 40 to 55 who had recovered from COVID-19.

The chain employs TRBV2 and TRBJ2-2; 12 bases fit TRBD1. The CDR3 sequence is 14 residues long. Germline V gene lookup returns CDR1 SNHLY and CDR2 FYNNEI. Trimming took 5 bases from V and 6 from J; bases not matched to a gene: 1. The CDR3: CASSRDRGPGELFF. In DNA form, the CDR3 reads TGTGCCAGCAGTAGGGACAGGGGGCCCGGGGAGCTGTTTTTT. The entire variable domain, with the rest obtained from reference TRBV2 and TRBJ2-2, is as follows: EPEVTQTPSHQVTQMGQEVILRCVPISNHLYFYWYRQILGQKVEFLVSFYNNEISEKSEIFDDQFSVERPDGSNFTLKIRSTKLEDSAMYFCASSRDRGPGELFFGEGSRLTVL.

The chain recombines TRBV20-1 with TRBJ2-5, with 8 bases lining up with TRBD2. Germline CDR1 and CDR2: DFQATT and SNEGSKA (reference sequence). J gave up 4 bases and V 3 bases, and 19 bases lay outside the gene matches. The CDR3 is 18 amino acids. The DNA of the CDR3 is TGCAGTGCTAGTGGACACGCAAACGGACAGAGCGGGAGAGAGACCCAGTACTTC. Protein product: CSASGHANGQSGRETQYF.

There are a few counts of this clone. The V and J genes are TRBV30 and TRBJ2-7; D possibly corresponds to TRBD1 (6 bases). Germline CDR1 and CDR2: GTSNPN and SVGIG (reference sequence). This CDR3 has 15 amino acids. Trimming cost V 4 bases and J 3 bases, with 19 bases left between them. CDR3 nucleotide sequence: TGTGCCTGGACCCCGAGGGGGACAACCTTCTACGAGCAGTACTTC. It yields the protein CAWTPRGTTFYEQYF.

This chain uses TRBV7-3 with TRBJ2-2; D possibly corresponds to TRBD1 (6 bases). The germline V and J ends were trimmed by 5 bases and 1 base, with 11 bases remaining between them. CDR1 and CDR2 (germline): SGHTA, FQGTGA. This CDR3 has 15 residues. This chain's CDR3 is CASSVDRWNTGELFF. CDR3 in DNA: TGTGCCAGCAGCGTGGACAGATGGAACACCGGGGAGCTGTTTTTT.

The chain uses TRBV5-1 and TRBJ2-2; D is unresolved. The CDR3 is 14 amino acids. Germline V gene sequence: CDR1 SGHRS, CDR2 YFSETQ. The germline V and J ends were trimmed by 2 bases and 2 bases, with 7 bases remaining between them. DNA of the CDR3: TGCGCCAGCAGCTTATGGAGCAACACCGGGGAGCTGTTTTTT. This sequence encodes CASSLWSNTGELFF.

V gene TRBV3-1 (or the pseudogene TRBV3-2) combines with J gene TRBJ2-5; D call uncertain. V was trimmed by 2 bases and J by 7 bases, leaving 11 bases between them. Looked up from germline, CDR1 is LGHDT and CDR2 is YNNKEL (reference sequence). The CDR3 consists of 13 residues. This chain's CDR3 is CASSQLLRGTQYF. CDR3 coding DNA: TGTGCCAGCAGCCAACTTTTGCGAGGGACCCAGTACTTC.

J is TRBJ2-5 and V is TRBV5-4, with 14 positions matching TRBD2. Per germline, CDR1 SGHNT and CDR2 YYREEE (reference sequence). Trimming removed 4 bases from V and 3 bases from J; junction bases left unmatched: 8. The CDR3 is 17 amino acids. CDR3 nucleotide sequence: TGTGCCAGCAGCCCGGGACTAGCGGGGGCCCCCGAAGAGACCCAGTACTTC. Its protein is CASSPGLAGAPEETQYF. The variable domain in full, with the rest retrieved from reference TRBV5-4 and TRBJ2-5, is ETGVTQSPTHLIKTRGQQVTLRCSSQSGHNTVSWYQQALGQGPQFIFQYYREEENGRGNFPPRFSGLQFPNYSSELNVNALELDDSALYLCASSPGLAGAPEETQYFGPGTRLLVL.

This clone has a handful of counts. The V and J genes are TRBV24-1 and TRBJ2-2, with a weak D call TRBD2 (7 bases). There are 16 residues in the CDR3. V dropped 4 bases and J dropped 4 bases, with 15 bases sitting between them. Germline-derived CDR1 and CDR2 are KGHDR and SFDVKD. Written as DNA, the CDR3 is TGTGCCACCAGTGACCCCTCGGCGGGGGCCACCGGGGAGCTGTTTTTT. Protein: CATSDPSAGATGELFF.

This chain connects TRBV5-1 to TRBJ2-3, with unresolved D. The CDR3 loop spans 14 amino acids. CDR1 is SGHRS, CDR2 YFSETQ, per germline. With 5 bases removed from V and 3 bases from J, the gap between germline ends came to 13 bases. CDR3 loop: CASSVTLKTDTQYF. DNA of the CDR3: TGCGCCAGCAGTGTGACTCTAAAGACAGATACGCAGTATTTT.

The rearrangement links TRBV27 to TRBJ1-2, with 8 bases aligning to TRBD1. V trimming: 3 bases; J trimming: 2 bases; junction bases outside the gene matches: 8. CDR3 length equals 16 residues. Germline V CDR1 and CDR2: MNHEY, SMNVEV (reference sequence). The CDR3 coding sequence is TGTGCCAGCAGTTTGGGCCGGACAGGGAGAAACTATGGCTACACCTTC. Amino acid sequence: CASSLGRTGRNYGYTF.

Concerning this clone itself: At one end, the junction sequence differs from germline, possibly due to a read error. The CDR3 reads CASSEWGTGGVF. The DNA for the CDR3 is TGTGCCAGCAGTGAATGGGGGACAGGGGGAGTCTTT. The rearrangement joins TRBV2 to TRBJ1-1; 11 bases align to TRBD1. CDR1 is SNHLY and CDR2 is FYNNEI in the germline V gene. CDR3 length: 12 residues. Complete variable domain (other parts from reference TRBV2 and TRBJ1-1): EPEVTQTPSHQVTQMGQEVILRCVPISNHLYFYWYRQILGQKVEFLVSFYNNEISEKSEIFDDQFSVERPDGSNFTLKIRSTKLEDSAMYFCASSEWGTGGVFGQGTRLTVV.

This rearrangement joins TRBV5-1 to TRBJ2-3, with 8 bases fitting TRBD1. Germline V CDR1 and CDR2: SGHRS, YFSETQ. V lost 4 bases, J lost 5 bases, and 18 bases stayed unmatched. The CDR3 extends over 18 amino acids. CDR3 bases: TGCGCCAGCAGCGATGCAGTCCTCGGCAGGGGGCGCGTAGATACGCAGTATTTT. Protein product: CASSDAVLGRGRVDTQYF.

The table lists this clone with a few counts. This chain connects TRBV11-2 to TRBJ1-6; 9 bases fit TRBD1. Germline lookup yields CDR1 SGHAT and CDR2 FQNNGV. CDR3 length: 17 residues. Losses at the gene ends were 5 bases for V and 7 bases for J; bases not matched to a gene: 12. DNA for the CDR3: TGTGCCAGCAGCACCGGGACAGGGAGGGCCCTCAATTCACCCCTCCACTTT. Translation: CASSTGTGRALNSPLHF.

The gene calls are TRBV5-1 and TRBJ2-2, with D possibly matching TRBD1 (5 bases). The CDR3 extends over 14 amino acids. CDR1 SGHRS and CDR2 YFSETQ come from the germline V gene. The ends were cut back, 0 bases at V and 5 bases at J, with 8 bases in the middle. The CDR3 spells CASSLGTKTGELFF. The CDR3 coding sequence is TGCGCCAGCAGCTTGGGGACAAAAACCGGGGAGCTGTTTTTT.

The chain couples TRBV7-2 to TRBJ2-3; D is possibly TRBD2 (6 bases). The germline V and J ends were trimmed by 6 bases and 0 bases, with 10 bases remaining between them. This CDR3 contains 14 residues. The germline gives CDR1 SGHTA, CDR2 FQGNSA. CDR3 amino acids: CASSRLVSTDTQYF. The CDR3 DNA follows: TGTGCCAGCAGTCGACTAGTGAGCACAGATACGCAGTATTTT.

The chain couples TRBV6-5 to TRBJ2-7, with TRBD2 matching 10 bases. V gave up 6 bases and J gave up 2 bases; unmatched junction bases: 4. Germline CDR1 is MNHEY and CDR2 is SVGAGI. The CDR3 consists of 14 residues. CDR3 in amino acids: CASRKLAGTYEQYF. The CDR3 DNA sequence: TGTGCCAGCAGGAAACTAGCGGGGACCTACGAGCAGTACTTC.

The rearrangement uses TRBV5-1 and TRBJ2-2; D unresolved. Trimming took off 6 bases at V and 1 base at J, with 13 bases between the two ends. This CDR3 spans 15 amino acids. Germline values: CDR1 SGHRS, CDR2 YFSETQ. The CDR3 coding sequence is TGCGCCAGCAAGAGCGTGAGTAGGAACACCGGGGAGCTGTTTTTT. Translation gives CASKSVSRNTGELFF. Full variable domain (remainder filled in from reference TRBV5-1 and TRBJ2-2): KAGVTQTPRYLIKTRGQQVTLSCSPISGHRSVSWYQQTPGQGLQFLFEYFSETQRNKGNFPGRFSGRQFSNSRSEMNVSTLELGDSALYLCASKSVSRNTGELFFGEGSRLTVL.

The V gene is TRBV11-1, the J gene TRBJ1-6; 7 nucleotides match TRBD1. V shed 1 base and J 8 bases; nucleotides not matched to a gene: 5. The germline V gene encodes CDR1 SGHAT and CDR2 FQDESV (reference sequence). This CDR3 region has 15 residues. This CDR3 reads CASSLESTGYSPLHF. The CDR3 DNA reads TGTGCCAGCAGCTTAGAGTCGACAGGGTATTCACCCCTCCACTTT.

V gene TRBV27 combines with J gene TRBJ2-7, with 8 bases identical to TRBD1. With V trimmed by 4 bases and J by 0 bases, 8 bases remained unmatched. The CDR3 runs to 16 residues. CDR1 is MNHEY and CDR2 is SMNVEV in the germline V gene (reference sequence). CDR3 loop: CASSSYPGQDSYEQYF. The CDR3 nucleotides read TGTGCCAGCAGTTCCTATCCGGGACAGGACTCCTACGAGCAGTACTTC.

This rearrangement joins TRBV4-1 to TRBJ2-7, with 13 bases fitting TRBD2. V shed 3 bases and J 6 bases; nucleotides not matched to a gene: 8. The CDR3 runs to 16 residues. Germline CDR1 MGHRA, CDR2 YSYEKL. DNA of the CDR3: TGCGCCAGCAGCCACGGAAGGACTAGCGGGAGAGGCGAGCAGTACTTC. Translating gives CASSHGRTSGRGEQYF.

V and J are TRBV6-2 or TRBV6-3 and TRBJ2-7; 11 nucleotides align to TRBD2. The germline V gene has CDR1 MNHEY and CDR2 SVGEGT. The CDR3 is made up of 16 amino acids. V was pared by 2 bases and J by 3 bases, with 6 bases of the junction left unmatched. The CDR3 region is CASSYQAGLAVYEQYF. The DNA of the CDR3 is TGTGCCAGCAGTTACCAAGCGGGACTAGCGGTCTACGAGCAGTACTTC.

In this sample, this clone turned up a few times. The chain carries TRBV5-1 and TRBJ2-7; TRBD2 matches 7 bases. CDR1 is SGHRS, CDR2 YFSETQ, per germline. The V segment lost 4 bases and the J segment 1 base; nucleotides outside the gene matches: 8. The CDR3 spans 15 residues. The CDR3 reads CASSQGGSGSYEQYF. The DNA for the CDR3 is TGCGCCAGCAGCCAGGGAGGTAGCGGGTCCTACGAGCAGTACTTC.

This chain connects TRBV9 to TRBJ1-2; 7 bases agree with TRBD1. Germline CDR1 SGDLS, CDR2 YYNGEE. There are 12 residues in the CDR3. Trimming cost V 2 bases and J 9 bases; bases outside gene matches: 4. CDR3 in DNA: TGTGCCAGCAGCGTTGACAGGGTTAGCTACACCTTC. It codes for CASSVDRVSYTF.

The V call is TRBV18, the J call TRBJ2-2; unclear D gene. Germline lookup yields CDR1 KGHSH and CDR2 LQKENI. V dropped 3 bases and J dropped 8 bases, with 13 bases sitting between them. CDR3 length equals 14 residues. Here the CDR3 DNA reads TGTGCCAGCTCACCCCCGACCAGAGGAGGGGAGCTGTTTTTT. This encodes CASSPPTRGGELFF.

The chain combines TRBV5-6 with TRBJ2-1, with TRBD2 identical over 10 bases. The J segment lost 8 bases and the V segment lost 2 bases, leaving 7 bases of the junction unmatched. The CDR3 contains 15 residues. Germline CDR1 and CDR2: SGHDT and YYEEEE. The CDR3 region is CASSLGTSGTHEQFF. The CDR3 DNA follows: TGTGCCAGCAGCTTAGGTACTAGCGGGACCCATGAGCAGTTCTTC.

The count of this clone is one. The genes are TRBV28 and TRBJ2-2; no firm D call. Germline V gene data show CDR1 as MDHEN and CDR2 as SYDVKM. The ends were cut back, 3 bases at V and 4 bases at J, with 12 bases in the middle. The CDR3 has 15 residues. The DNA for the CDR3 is TGTGCCAGCAGTTTGGTCGCCCGCGTCACCGGGGAGCTGTTTTTT. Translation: CASSLVARVTGELFF.

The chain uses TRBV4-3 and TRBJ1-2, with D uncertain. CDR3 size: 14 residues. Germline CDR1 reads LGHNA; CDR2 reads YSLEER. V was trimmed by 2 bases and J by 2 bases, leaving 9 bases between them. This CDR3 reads CASSQSARNYGYTF. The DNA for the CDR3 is TGCGCCAGCAGCCAAAGTGCCAGGAACTATGGCTACACCTTC.

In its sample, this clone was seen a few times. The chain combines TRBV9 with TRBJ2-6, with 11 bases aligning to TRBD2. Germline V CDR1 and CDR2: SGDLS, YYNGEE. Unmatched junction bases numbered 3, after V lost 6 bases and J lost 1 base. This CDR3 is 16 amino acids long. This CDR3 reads CASTTSGRSGANVLTF. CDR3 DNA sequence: TGTGCCAGCACCACTAGCGGGAGATCTGGGGCCAACGTCCTGACTTTC.